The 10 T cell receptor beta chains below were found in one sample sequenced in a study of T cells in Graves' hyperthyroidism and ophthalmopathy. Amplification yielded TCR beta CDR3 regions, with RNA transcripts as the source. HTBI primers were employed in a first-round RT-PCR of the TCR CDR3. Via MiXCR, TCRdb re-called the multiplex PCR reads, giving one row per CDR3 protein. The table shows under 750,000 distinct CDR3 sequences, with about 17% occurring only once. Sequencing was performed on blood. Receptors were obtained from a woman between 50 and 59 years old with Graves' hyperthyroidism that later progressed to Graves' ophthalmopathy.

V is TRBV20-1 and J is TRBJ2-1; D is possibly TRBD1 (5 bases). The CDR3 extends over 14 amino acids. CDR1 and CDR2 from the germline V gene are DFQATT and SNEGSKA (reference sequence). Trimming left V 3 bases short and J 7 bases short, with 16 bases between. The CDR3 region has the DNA TGCAGTGCTAGCGTTCTAGGCTCAGGGAATGAGCAGTTCTTC. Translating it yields CSASVLGSGNEQFF.

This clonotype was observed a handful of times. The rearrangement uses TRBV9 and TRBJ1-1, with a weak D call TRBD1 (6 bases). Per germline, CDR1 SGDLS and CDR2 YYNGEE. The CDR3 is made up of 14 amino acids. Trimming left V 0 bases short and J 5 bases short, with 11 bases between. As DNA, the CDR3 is TGTGCCAGCAGCGTAGTACAGGGAGATACTGAAGCTTTCTTT. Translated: CASSVVQGDTEAFF.

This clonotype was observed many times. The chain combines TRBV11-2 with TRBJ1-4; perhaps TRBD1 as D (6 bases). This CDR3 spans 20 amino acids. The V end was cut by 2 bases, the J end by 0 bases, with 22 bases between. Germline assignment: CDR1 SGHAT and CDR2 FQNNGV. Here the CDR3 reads CASSLYPNRNRDSTNEKLFF. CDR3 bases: TGTGCCAGCAGCTTATACCCGAATAGAAACAGGGATTCAACTAATGAAAAACTGTTTTTT.

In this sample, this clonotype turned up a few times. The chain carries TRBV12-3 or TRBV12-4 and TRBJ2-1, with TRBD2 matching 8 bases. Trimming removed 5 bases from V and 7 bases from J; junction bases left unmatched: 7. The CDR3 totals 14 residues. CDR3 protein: CASSVGTRWNEQFF. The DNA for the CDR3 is TGTGCCAGCAGTGTTGGGACTAGATGGAATGAGCAGTTCTTC.

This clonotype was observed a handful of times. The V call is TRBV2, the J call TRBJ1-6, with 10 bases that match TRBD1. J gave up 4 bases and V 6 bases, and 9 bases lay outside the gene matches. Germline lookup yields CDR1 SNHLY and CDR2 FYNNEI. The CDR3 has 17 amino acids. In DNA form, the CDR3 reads TGTGCCAGCAGAGGCAGCCGGGACAGGGGATATAATTCACCCCTCCACTTT. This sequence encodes CASRGSRDRGYNSPLHF.

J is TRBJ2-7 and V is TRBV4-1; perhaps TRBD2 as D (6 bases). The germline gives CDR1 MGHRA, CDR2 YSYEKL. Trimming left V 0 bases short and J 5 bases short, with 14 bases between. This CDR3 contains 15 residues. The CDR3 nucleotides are TGCGCCAGCAGCCAAGAAGGCGGGGAAGGGGACGAGCAGTACTTC. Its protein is CASSQEGGEGDEQYF.

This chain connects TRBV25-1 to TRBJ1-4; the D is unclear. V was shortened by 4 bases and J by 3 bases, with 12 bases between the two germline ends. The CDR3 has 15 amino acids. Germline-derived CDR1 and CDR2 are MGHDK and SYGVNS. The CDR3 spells CASSAGPTSNEKLFF. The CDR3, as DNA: TGTGCCAGCAGTGCTGGTCCGACCTCTAATGAAAAACTGTTTTTT.

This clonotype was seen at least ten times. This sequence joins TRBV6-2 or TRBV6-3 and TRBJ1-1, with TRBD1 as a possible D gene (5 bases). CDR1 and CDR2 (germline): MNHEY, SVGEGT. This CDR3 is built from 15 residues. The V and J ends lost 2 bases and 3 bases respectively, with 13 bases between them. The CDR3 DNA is TGTGCCAGCAGTTACGATAGGGGTATCGACACTGAAGCTTTCTTT. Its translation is CASSYDRGIDTEAFF.

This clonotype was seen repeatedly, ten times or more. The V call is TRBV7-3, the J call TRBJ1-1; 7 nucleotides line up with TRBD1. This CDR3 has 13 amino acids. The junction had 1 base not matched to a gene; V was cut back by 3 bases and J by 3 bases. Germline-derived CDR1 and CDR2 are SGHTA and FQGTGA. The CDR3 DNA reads TGTGCCAGCAGCTTCGGGACAGACACTGAAGCTTTCTTT. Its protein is CASSFGTDTEAFF.

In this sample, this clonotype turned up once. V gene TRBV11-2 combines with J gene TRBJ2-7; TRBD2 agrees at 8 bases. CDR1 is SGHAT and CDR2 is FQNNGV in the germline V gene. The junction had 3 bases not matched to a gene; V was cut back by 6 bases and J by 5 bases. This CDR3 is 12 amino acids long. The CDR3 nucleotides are TGTGCCAGCAGGGGACTAGACCACGAGCAGTACTTC. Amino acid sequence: CASRGLDHEQYF.